This TCR beta chain was retrieved from a study of T cells in Graves' hyperthyroidism and ophthalmopathy (dated by TCRdb to the late 2010s). Turning to the overall study: Peripheral blood was collected at initial diagnosis, before any treatment. The paper reports TCR Vbeta CDR3 sequencing of over 130 peripheral blood samples: approximately 41 ophthalmopathy, under 85 hyperthyroidism and approximately 17 progressor patients. The 95 to 100 discovery patients were randomly split 7:3 into training and test sets. An independent validation cohort of around 19 hyperthyroidism patients and 15 or so patients who later progressed to ophthalmopathy tested prospective prediction of ophthalmopathy. The study also compared thyroid tissue and blood T-cell repertoires from about 6 Graves' hyperthyroidism patients. TCR V-J signatures able to tell the groups apart were searched for in a discovery cohort of more than 90 patients, of whom more than 40 had Graves' ophthalmopathy and around 58 had stable Graves' hyperthyroidism. After sampling, hyperthyroidism patients received methimazole starting at 30 mg daily, and ophthalmopathy patients received high-dose intravenous methylprednisolone. Study-wide conclusions, independent of this receptor: In validation, progression to ophthalmopathy was predicted by the model with approximately 67% sensitivity and 72.22% specificity, a median of around 6.5 months before onset. Ophthalmopathy was separated from stable hyperthyroidism by a 13 V-J signature model, with approximately 86% sensitivity and about 81% specificity obtained in cross-validation and 80%/75% obtained in testing. Most expanded thyroid clonotypes (frequency above 0.001) were also detected in blood, a finding suggesting that blood repertoires may reflect thyroid immune responses. Sample size was not statistically predetermined, and blinding of investigators to group allocation was not performed.

The CDR3 numbers 16 residues from cysteine through phenylalanine. The kept DNA is CDR3 alone, 48 bases in frame from the first base. V is pared back by 5 bases and J by 4 bases, with 20 bases lying between the germline termini. The germline V gene (reference sequence) specifies PRHDT as CDR1 and FYEKMQ as CDR2. Hyperthyroidism patients were newly diagnosed, with disease duration under 2 months, and aged 18 to 65 years. The study excluded patients with uncontrolled infections, other autoimmune diseases, pregnancy or lactation. Clinical symptoms, serum thyroxine and TRAb, thyroid ultrasound, and orbital computed tomography formed the basis for the diagnoses. Blood from progressor patients was drawn when they were first diagnosed with hyperthyroidism, before any ophthalmopathy symptoms appeared. Ficoll-Paque density gradient centrifugation was used to isolate PBMCs from around 9.1 ml of fresh peripheral blood. Progressor patients were initially diagnosed with Graves' hyperthyroidism and developed ophthalmopathy during follow-up. Trizol reagent was used to extract total RNA, and RNA quality was then checked on an Agilent 2100 Bioanalyzer.

Many counts were recorded for this clonotype. This receptor's antigen is unknown. No quality values exist for individual bases; no much larger clone is one base distant. The TCR beta CDR3 regions were amplified from the RNA transcripts. A first-round RT-PCR of the TCR CDR3 used the HTBI primer set with the Qiagen OneStep RT-PCR kit. Libraries were constructed in a second round of multiplex PCR, after which size selection and purification were performed. The libraries were sequenced on an Illumina HiSeq2000 using paired-end 100 bp reads. The study's own analysis went as follows. SOAPnuke was used to process the raw data, removing reads that contained adapters or uncalled bases, had a mean Phred below 15, or lacked an exact match to the constant primer or identifier. High-quality paired reads were merged using COPE v1.2.5, and each unique nucleotide sequence was defined as a clonotype. MiTCR v1.1 was used to align clonotypes to the IMGT TRBV, TRBD and TRBJ reference segments. Analysis was restricted to V-J combinations with a frequency above 0.0001, which covered just over 98% of repertoires. The TCS score was defined as the ratio of F50 (clonal expansion) to E x V (chaos), calculated using BLOSUM62-based TCRdist between CDR3 peptides within each V-J. Welch's t-statistics and random forest reduced around 550 V-J features to under 15, which were used in a naive Bayes classifier (R e1071). TCRdb applied fastp at Q25 and MiXCR to the public reads, then kept only in-frame beta chains. Merged by CDR3 protein, the rows form single entries marked with the most common genes and DNA. The authors' filters were not applied to this entry. This sample is represented by around 700,000 distinct CDR3 sequences; 18% of them were singletons. The leading ten clones occupy 15% to 20% of the sample.

The source material was blood. This receptor was taken from a woman aged 50 to 60 with Graves' hyperthyroidism that later progressed to Graves' ophthalmopathy. The chain is assembled from TRBV13 and TRBJ1-1; the D gene is unclear. The sequenced DNA: TGTGCCAGCAGCCTCAGCGCGTTGGGCTCGGGCACTGAAGCTTTCTTT. Protein translation: CASSLSALGSGTEAFF.